This T cell receptor (beta chain) was sequenced in a study of T-cell memory formation after mild COVID-19 (dated by TCRdb to the early 2020s). Study-wide context: Most TCR sequence clusters were specific to one of the two donors. Two young, previously healthy adult volunteers made up the cohort, one male and one female. T-cell clones expanding and contracting after mild COVID-19 in a couple of donors were tracked by longitudinal TCRalpha and TCRbeta repertoire sequencing.

This clonotype showed up just a few times. Its antigen is unknown. Within one base of it there is no much larger clone, and no base qualities were kept. Trimming costs V 5 bases and J 0 bases, and their ends lie 11 bases apart. Reading the germline V gene (reference sequence) gives CDR1 PRHDT and CDR2 FYEKMQ. The CDR3, cysteine through phenylalanine, is 14 amino acids long. Left in the record is the CDR3 DNA by itself, 42 bases read in frame from the first base. The run used an Illumina NovaSeq 6000. TCRalpha and TCRbeta cDNA libraries were constructed by 5'RACE with constant-segment primers, with sample barcodes and unique molecular identifiers being introduced. Trizol reagent was used to extract RNA from every sample. The libraries were amplified in two PCR steps, and the second step added a second sample barcode and Illumina TruSeq adapters. Libraries were sequenced on an Illumina NovaSeq with 2 x 150 bp paired-end reads. The source study handled its data this way. The reads were demultiplexed and collapsed into UMI-guided consensus sequences using migec v1.2.7. With mixcr v2.1.11, UMI consensuses were aligned to TRA and TRB V and J templates and assembled into clonotypes. A clonotype was counted as expanded or contracted only if both edgeR and NoisET called the change significant, with noise models trained on biological replicates. For edgeR calls, the thresholds were a false discovery rate-adjusted p below 0.01 and a log2 fold-change of 1. PCA with hierarchical clustering of max-normalized trajectories of the 1000 most abundant clonotypes was used as exploratory dynamics analysis. Each responding clone was given a CD4 or CD8 phenotype based on the CD4+ and CD8+ repertoires, which had been sequenced separately. Using fastp at Q25 and MiXCR, TCRdb reprocessed the public reads and kept productive beta chains. Each entry is one CDR3 protein sequence, shown with its most common DNA and genes. These V and J calls rely on TCRdb rather than the paper's analysis. Counted in this sample were hundreds of thousands of distinct CDR3 sequences; less than 25% of them appeared once. About 8.7% of the sample lies in the top ten.

Study-wide conclusions, independent of this receptor: Only a couple of mild cases were covered by the study, and larger cohorts that include severe cases with pre-infection samples were considered necessary. Contracting CD4+ clones turned up mainly in the CM and EM memory subsets, whereas EMRA was where CD8+ clones were enriched. Some responding clones were detected in pre-infection memory, suggesting pre-existing cross-reactive memory T cells joined the SARS-CoV-2 response. From day 15 to 85, contracting clones showed balanced CD4/CD8 phenotypes, whereas a second wave of clones that expanded from day 15 to 37 leaned towards CD4+. SARS-CoV-2 specificity of the second-wave clones peaking on day 37 was not confirmed.

Ficoll-Paque density gradient centrifugation was the method used to isolate PBMCs. This receptor was obtained from an adult woman who had mild COVID-19 (a few samples of this study predate the infection). The sample titles of this study are shuffled in the database, so cell type and time point are left out; the donor was told from shared clones. Sequencing was done on a sample of PBMCs or a T cell subset sorted from them (not recorded which). The sequence joins TRBV13 to TRBJ2-7, with TRBD2 tentatively as D gene (5 bases match). Here the CDR3 is given as CASSPRGNSYEQYF. DNA sequence: TGTGCCAGCAGCCCCCGGGGAAACTCCTACGAGCAGTACTTC.